This section outlines one T cell receptor beta chain sequence together with its context. The sample comes from a study of OX40 agonist ivuxolimab in advanced cancers. V shed 6 bases and J 0 bases; nucleotides not matched to a gene: 5. The V gene's germline CDR1 is WNHNN and CDR2 SYGVQD (reference sequence). CDR3 length: 16 amino acids. Sequenced by immunoSEQ multiplex PCR; TCRdb stores in-frame clones only, minus some. The sample contains approximately 56,000 clones, about 85% of which appear only once. The origin of this receptor is an adult with an advanced solid tumor such as melanoma, head and neck, liver or kidney cancer. This chain joins TRBV10-1 and TRBJ2-2, with 9 nucleotides matching TRBD2. Sequenced here: CD4+ or CD8+ T cells sorted from blood, sampled in a trial of the OX40 agonist ivuxolimab. CDR3 residues: CASSYLAGSNTGELFF. The CDR3, as DNA: TGCGCCAGCAGCTATCTAGCGGGGTCGAACACCGGGGAGCTGTTTTTT.